These T cell receptor beta chains were read from a single sample in a study of cytomegalovirus exposure and HLA in healthy donors. Libraries were prepared by immunoSEQ multiplex PCR; TCRdb keeps only in-frame clonotypes and omits some of them. Counted here are fewer than 90,000 clones, 85% to 95% occurring once; the ten biggest clones make up approximately 2.1%. The sample consisted of PBMCs. These receptors were obtained from a woman younger than 30 in good health and CMV-seronegative. Each CDR3 is given with its conserved first and last residue. A D gene is named only where the DNA matches it firmly. The listing skips clone size in some rows; elsewhere it reads once, few, many or a size class.

D	size	J	V	CDR3	DNA
-	-	TRBJ1-1	TRBV28	CASSSPGSTEAFF	TGTGCCAGCAGTTCCCCGGGTAGCACTGAAGCTTTCTTT
TRBD2	once	TRBJ2-1	TRBV6-4	CASSDLPGTKGNEQFF	TGTGCCAGCAGTGACCTACCCGGGACTAAGGGCAATGAGCAGTTCTTC
-	-	TRBJ2-7	TRBV11-3	CASSSITGSGFAEQYF	TGTGCCAGCAGCTCGATCACAGGGTCGGGATTTGCCGAGCAGTACTTC
-	-	TRBJ2-6	TRBV5-5	CASSFQGSGANVLTF	TGTGCCAGCAGCTTTCAGGGATCTGGGGCCAACGTCCTGACTTTC
TRBD1	-	TRBJ2-1	TRBV5-1	CASSFRGGDNEQFF	TGCGCCAGCAGCTTCAGAGGGGGCGATAATGAGCAGTTCTTC
TRBD2	-	TRBJ2-3	TRBV6-4	CASSVGTSGSDTQYF	TGTGCCAGCAGTGTGGGGACTAGCGGATCAGATACGCAGTATTTT
TRBD1	-	TRBJ1-5	TRBV4-2	CASSQPGQGNQPQHF	TGTGCCAGCAGCCAGCCCGGACAGGGCAATCAGCCCCAGCATTTT
TRBD1	once	TRBJ2-7	TRBV11-3	CASSFGRGSSYEQYF	TGTGCCAGCAGCTTCGGCAGGGGGTCTTCCTACGAGCAGTACTTC
-	-	TRBJ2-2	TRBV5-8	CASSLGHSNTGELFF	TGTGCCAGCAGCTTAGGACACTCGAACACCGGGGAGCTGTTTTTT
-	once	TRBJ2-5	TRBV7-2	CASSPGGRRETQYF	TGTGCCAGCAGCCCCGGGGGGCGTCGAGAGACCCAGTACTTC
-	-	TRBJ1-1	TRBV5-1	CASSPDTGGITEAFF	TGCGCCAGCAGCCCTGACACCGGAGGGATCACTGAAGCTTTCTTT
TRBD2	-	TRBJ2-1	TRBV29-1	CSVGASGEAGYEQFF	TGCAGCGTTGGAGCTAGCGGGGAGGCAGGGTATGAGCAGTTCTTC
TRBD2	-	TRBJ2-3	TRBV4-1	CASSQGLAGGSTDTQYF	TGCGCCAGCAGCCAGGGACTAGCGGGGGGTAGCACAGATACGCAGTATTTT
TRBD1	-	TRBJ2-5	TRBV5-1	CASSTGTGTKETQYF	TGCGCCAGCAGCACCGGGACAGGAACTAAAGAGACCCAGTACTTC
-	-	TRBJ2-7	TRBV6-1	CASSFGQTYEQYF	TGTGCCAGCAGCTTTGGACAGACCTACGAGCAGTACTTC
-	-	TRBJ1-4	TRBV19	CASRFTGGFPNEKLFF	TGTGCCAGTAGGTTCACCGGAGGGTTCCCTAATGAAAAACTGTTTTTT
-	-	TRBJ1-5	TRBV15	CATREGSRELMPQHF	TGTGCCACCCGGGAGGGGAGCCGAGAACTGATGCCCCAGCATTTT
TRBD2	-	TRBJ2-1	TRBV11-2	CASSHRISGGDSSYNEQFF	TGTGCCAGCAGCCACCGTATTAGCGGGGGGGATAGCTCCTACAATGAGCAGTTCTTC
TRBD2	-	TRBJ2-7	TRBV28	CASSTPWAGESYEQYF	TGTGCCAGCAGTACCCCTTGGGCGGGAGAGTCCTACGAGCAGTACTTC
TRBD2	-	TRBJ2-1	TRBV9	CASSGSRLLAGEYEQFF	TGTGCCAGCAGCGGATCCCGACTACTAGCGGGAGAGTATGAGCAGTTCTTC
TRBD1	-	TRBJ1-3	TRBV6-5	CASSYRTGAGNTIYF	TGTGCCAGCAGTTACCGGACAGGGGCTGGAAACACCATATATTTT
TRBD1	once	TRBJ2-5	TRBV18	CASSPAWDRGETQYF	TGTGCCAGCTCACCAGCCTGGGACAGGGGAGAGACCCAGTACTTC
TRBD1	-	TRBJ2-5	TRBV4-2	CASSQDWGQQETQYF	TGTGCCAGCAGCCAAGATTGGGGACAGCAAGAGACCCAGTACTTC
TRBD1	many	TRBJ1-2	TRBV18	CASSPTGQENYGYTF	TGTGCCAGCTCACCAACAGGACAGGAAAACTATGGCTACACCTTC
TRBD2	-	TRBJ2-1	TRBV6-4	CASSALAGGPNEQFF	TGTGCCAGCAGTGCCCTAGCGGGGGGGCCTAATGAGCAGTTCTTC
TRBD1	-	TRBJ1-1	TRBV19	CASSVTGANTEAFF	TGTGCCAGTAGTGTGACAGGGGCGAACACTGAAGCTTTCTTT
-	once	TRBJ2-2	TRBV6-4	CASSVTNTGELFF	TGTGCCAGCAGTGTTACGAACACCGGGGAGCTGTTTTTT
TRBD2	-	TRBJ2-1	TRBV18	CASSIGTSGRTYNEQFF	TGTGCCAGCTCAATAGGGACTAGCGGGAGGACCTACAATGAGCAGTTCTTC
-	-	TRBJ1-1	TRBV7-3	CASSSLLNTEAFF	TGTGCCAGCAGCTCGTTATTGAACACTGAAGCTTTCTTT
TRBD1	-	TRBJ2-3	TRBV11-2	CASSLFSGQSTDTQYF	TGTGCCAGCAGCTTATTCTCGGGACAGAGCACAGATACGCAGTATTTT
TRBD1	-	TRBJ1-2	TRBV29-1	CSVDHDRGPNYGYTF	TGCAGCGTTGATCACGACAGGGGGCCAAACTATGGCTACACCTTC
TRBD1	-	TRBJ2-7	TRBV19	CASAPGQGSSEQYF	TGTGCCAGCGCCCCGGGACAGGGTAGTTCCGAGCAGTACTTC
TRBD2	-	TRBJ2-3	TRBV18	CASSPGRGSADTQYF	TGTGCCAGCTCACCGGGCCGCGGGAGCGCAGATACGCAGTATTTT
-	-	TRBJ1-5	TRBV27	CASFLGDVSQHF	TGTGCCAGCTTTTTGGGAGATGTTTCCCAGCATTTT